Shown below are 22 T cell receptor beta chains from a single sample sequenced in a study of cytomegalovirus exposure and HLA in healthy donors. Vbeta (60) and Jbeta (13) primers were used in the PCR. The repertoire was sequenced with immunoSEQ multiplex PCR; TCRdb's copy has only in-frame clones and lacks some. The data show 140,000 to 150,000 clones, approximately 80% seen once. Source material: PBMCs. The origin of the receptors is a boy aged 2-15 years in good health and CMV-seronegative.

The chain combines TRBV2 with TRBJ1-2; no definite D call. V shed 4 bases and J shed 4 bases, with 10 bases lying between them. Germline V lookup: CDR1 SNHLY, CDR2 FYNNEI. The CDR3 length is 13 residues. CDR3 protein: CASSVYTAYGYTF. The CDR3 DNA reads as TGTGCCAGCAGTGTATATACAGCCTATGGCTACACCTTC.

The chain employs TRBV2 and TRBJ1-5, with 7 bases that match TRBD1. There are 14 residues in the CDR3. Germline CDR1 reads SNHLY; CDR2 reads FYNNEI. J gave up 7 bases and V 6 bases, and 9 bases lay outside the gene matches. The CDR3 coding sequence is TGTGCCAGCAGCTCCACCAGGGGGGACCAGCCCCAGCATTTT. Protein: CASSSTRGDQPQHF.

The chain recombines TRBV11-3 with TRBJ2-3; 8 bases align to TRBD1. V was pared by 5 bases and J by 8 bases, with 15 bases of the junction left unmatched. This CDR3 has 16 amino acids. Germline CDR1 SGHNT, CDR2 YENEEA. This CDR3 reads CASSPRAGGDMTTQYF. CDR3 in DNA: TGTGCCAGCAGCCCCCGCGCAGGGGGCGACATGACTACGCAGTATTTT.

This chain connects TRBV9 to TRBJ2-7; D is unresolved. This CDR3 comprises 14 residues. The V gene's germline CDR1 is SGDLS and CDR2 YYNGEE. Trimming took 0 bases from V and 1 from J, leaving 8 bases between them. Here the CDR3 DNA reads TGTGCCAGCAGCGTAGCCGAGAATTCCTACGAGCAGTACTTC. Protein sequence: CASSVAENSYEQYF.

A single count supports this clone. The final CDR3 position lacks the conserved phenylalanine or tryptophan, pointing to a likely read error. DNA for the CDR3: TGTGCCAGCAGCTTTTTACCGGGACAGGGCGACCCCTATGGCTACACCCTC. This sequence encodes CASSFLPGQGDPYGYTL. The chain links TRBV7-2 to TRBJ1-2; TRBD1 matches 9 bases. V gave up 3 bases and J gave up 4 bases; unmatched junction bases: 12. The CDR3 is made up of 17 amino acids. Germline V gene data show CDR1 as SGHTA and CDR2 as FQGNSA.

The chain recombines TRBV19 with TRBJ1-2; weak D call: TRBD1 (5 bases). Germline values: CDR1 LNHDA, CDR2 SQIVND (reference sequence). V lost 2 bases and J lost 4, with 26 bases in between. The CDR3 consists of 19 residues. CDR3 sequence: CASSISYRSGFGSAYGYTF. For the CDR3, the DNA is TGTGCCAGTAGTATATCCTACAGGTCCGGGTTTGGAAGTGCCTATGGCTACACCTTC.

The V gene is TRBV7-9, the J gene TRBJ1-2; tentatively, D is TRBD1 (6 bases). The germline V and J ends were trimmed by 5 bases and 8 bases, with 15 bases remaining between them. This CDR3 contains 13 residues. Germline loops: CDR1 SEHNR, CDR2 FQNEAQ (reference sequence). The DNA for the CDR3 is TGTGCCAGCAGCCCGGGGGGGGCGGAAGGCTACACCTTC. This sequence encodes CASSPGGAEGYTF.

The V and J genes are TRBV7-7 and TRBJ2-1, with 12 bases fitting TRBD2. CDR1 is SSHAT and CDR2 is FNYEAQ in the germline V gene (reference sequence). The CDR3 is 15 amino acids. V shed 6 bases, J shed 6 bases, and the junction held 6 bases outside the gene matches. The CDR3 DNA follows: TGTGCCAGCAGGCCACTAGCGGGGGGTATCAATGAGCAGTTCTTC. Amino acids: CASRPLAGGINEQFF.

This chain joins TRBV11-1 and TRBJ2-2, with 8 positions matching TRBD1. The CDR3 contains 14 residues. J lost 6 bases, V lost 1 base, and 1 base had no gene match. Germline V CDR1 and CDR2: SGHAT, FQDESV (reference sequence). Written as DNA, the CDR3 is TGTGCCAGCAGCTTAGACAGGGGGGCCGGGGAGCTGTTTTTT. Amino acids: CASSLDRGAGELFF.

This clone was counted only a few times. This chain joins TRBV6-1 and TRBJ1-5; D remains ambiguous. From germline, CDR1 is MNHNS and CDR2 SASEGT. The V and J ends lost 1 base and 7 bases respectively, with 17 bases between them. This CDR3 comprises 16 residues. Here the CDR3 DNA reads TGTGCCAGCAGTGAAGTCGTAGATTCAGGTGGGCAGCCCCAGCATTTT. Protein: CASSEVVDSGGQPQHF.

The rearrangement links TRBV7-6 to TRBJ2-5; D is unresolved. This CDR3 has 11 residues. Germline V gene lookup returns CDR1 SGHVS and CDR2 FNYEAQ. Between the trimmed V and J ends, which lost 5 bases and 5 bases, there was a span of 6 bases. The DNA for the CDR3 is TGTGCCAGCAGCACCAGGGAGACCCAGTACTTC. Translation gives CASSTRETQYF.

This clone was found a few times. The chain links TRBV6-6 to TRBJ2-3, with a possible D match to TRBD1 (5 bases). Looked up from germline, CDR1 is MNHNY and CDR2 is SVGAGI (reference sequence). V was pared by 0 bases and J by 5 bases, with 9 bases between. The CDR3 sequence is 14 residues long. Here the CDR3 DNA reads TGTGCCAGCAGTTACTCGTGGCAGGGAGATACGCAGTATTTT. Protein product: CASSYSWQGDTQYF.

This clone was recorded once. The chain links TRBV11-3 to TRBJ2-7; D perhaps matches TRBD1 (7 bases). The CDR3 is 18 residues long. Trimming took 2 bases from V and 5 from J, leaving 25 bases between them. The V gene's germline CDR1 is SGHNT and CDR2 YENEEA. Here the CDR3 DNA reads TGTGCCAGCAGCTTAATAGCGGTGTCTGACAGGGCCAGGGACGAGCAGTACTTC. Its protein is CASSLIAVSDRARDEQYF.

This clone appeared a single time. This chain connects TRBV6-1 to TRBJ2-7; D is possibly TRBD1 (7 bases). Trimming left V 3 bases short and J 0 bases short, with 18 bases between. The CDR3 spans 17 residues. From germline, CDR1 is MNHNS and CDR2 SASEGT. The CDR3 DNA sequence: TGTGCCAGCAGTGACGGCTGGAGGGGACAGAACTCCTACGAGCAGTACTTC. It yields the protein CASSDGWRGQNSYEQYF.

The chain couples TRBV4-2 to TRBJ2-1; the match to TRBD1 covers 7 bases. Trimming at V came to 8 bases and at J to 4 bases, leaving 11 bases not matched to a gene. This CDR3 is 15 amino acids long. Germline V lookup: CDR1 LGHNA, CDR2 YNFKEQ. The CDR3 region has the DNA TGTGCCAGCCGGGTCCCGGGACAGAGATACAATGAGCAGTTCTTC. It translates to CASRVPGQRYNEQFF.

The chain links TRBV15 to TRBJ1-1; no clear D gene. Germline CDR1 reads LNHNV; CDR2 reads YYDKDF (reference sequence). Trimming shortened V by 2 bases and J by 1 base, and 5 bases separated the two germline ends. The CDR3 has 13 amino acids. The CDR3 here is CATSRTRNTEAFF. The CDR3, as DNA: TGTGCCACCAGCAGAACCAGGAACACTGAAGCTTTCTTT.

The J gene is TRBJ2-3, the V gene TRBV15; TRBD2 aligns across 7 bases. CDR3 size: 14 residues. In germline, CDR1 is LNHNV, CDR2 YYDKDF (reference sequence). Trimming at V came to 8 bases and at J to 4 bases, leaving 9 bases not matched to a gene. Written as DNA, the CDR3 is TGTGCCACCTCCGGACTAGACGGCGCAGATACGCAGTATTTT. It encodes CATSGLDGADTQYF.

The chain has TRBV19 and TRBJ1-5; 7 nucleotides line up with TRBD1. Trimming at V came to 7 bases and at J to 2 bases, leaving 8 bases not matched to a gene. This CDR3 spans 15 amino acids. Per germline, CDR1 LNHDA and CDR2 SQIVND (reference sequence). DNA of the CDR3: TGTGCCAGTAATAGAAGACAGGGAGGCAATCAGCCCCAGCATTTT. Translating gives CASNRRQGGNQPQHF.

Regarding this clone: One junction end does not reproduce the germline sequence, and a read error may be involved. Other DNA sequences in the same sample also yield this CDR3. The V call is TRBV11-3, the J call TRBJ2-3, with D possibly matching TRBD2 (6 bases). Per the germline V gene, CDR1 is SGHNT and CDR2 is YENEEA. The CDR3 loop spans 12 amino acids. CDR3 residues: CASSLVEGTQYF. The CDR3 bases are TGTGCCAGTAGCTTAGTGGAGGGTACGCAGTATTTT.

The chain carries TRBV11-3 and TRBJ2-2, with 8 bases identical to TRBD2. CDR1 SGHNT and CDR2 YENEEA come from the germline V gene. The trim removed 0 bases at V and 3 bases at J, leaving 0 bases unmatched. CDR3 length equals 15 residues. The CDR3 loop reads CASSLDSGDTGELFF. The DNA for the CDR3 is TGTGCCAGCAGCTTAGATAGCGGGGACACCGGGGAGCTGTTTTTT.

CDR3 DNA sequence: TGTGCCAGCAGTTACGTTCCAGGGATAGGTGGAAACACCATATATTTT. Translation: CASSYVPGIGGNTIYF. The chain is built from TRBV6-6 and TRBJ1-3, with D perhaps matching TRBD1 (5 bases). The CDR3 contains 16 residues. Germline V gene lookup returns CDR1 MNHNY and CDR2 SVGAGI (reference sequence). Trimming pared 2 bases from V and 3 bases from J, leaving 14 bases between.

The chain joins TRBV28 to TRBJ1-5, with D perhaps TRBD1 (5 bases). CDR3 size: 15 residues. The germline V and J ends were trimmed by 5 bases and 5 bases, with 16 bases remaining between them. The germline V gene has CDR1 MDHEN and CDR2 SYDVKM. CDR3 DNA sequence: TGTGCCAGCAGTCCAAGATTACAGGTTTATCAGCCCCAGCATTTT. Translation: CASSPRLQVYQPQHF.